The clone carrying this TCR beta chain has only a few counts. What it binds is unknown. TCRdb recomputed calls from the reads with MiXCR, one row per CDR3 protein. The sample shows around 440,000 distinct CDR3 sequences, about 11% of them seen only once. This sample was included in a study of T cell repertoires in cytomegalovirus infection. Study details: From public TCR beta signatures came an indication of both CMV infection and matching HLA type. General study results and limits: Ex vivo, HLA-C-restricted CMV-specific TCR beta clonotypes prevailed over the rest of the response.

The CDR3 runs 14 residues. Trimming removed 5 bases from V and 3 bases from J, with 14 bases in between. The germline gives CDR1 DFQATT, CDR2 SNEGSKA (reference sequence). The rearrangement uses TRBV20-1 and TRBJ2-1; D is undetermined. This TCR came from a human donor in good health (CMV status not recorded). Some clones in this sample may be carry-over from other donors' samples. The sequenced material came from PBMCs. The CDR3 bases are TGCAGTGCTCCGAAGGCGCAGCTCTACAATGAGCAGTTCTTC. This codes for CSAPKAQLYNEQFF.